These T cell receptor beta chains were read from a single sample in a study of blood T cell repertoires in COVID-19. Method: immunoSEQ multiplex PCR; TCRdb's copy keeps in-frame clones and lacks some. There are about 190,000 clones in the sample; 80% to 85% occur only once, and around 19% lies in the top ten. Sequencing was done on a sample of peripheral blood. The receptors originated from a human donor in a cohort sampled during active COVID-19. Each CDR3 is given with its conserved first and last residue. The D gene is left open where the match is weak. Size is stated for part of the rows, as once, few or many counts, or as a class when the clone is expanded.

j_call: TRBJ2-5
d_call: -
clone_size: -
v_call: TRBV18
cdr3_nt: TGTGCCAGCTCGGGCGGGATCCAAGAGACCCAGTACTTC
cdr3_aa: CASSGGIQETQYF

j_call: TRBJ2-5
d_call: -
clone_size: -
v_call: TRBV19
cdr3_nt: TGTGCCAGTAGCAGTACAGGATCCCGGACCCAGTACTTC
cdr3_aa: CASSSTGSRTQYF

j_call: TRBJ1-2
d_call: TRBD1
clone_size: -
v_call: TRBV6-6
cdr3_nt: TGTGCCAGCAGCGAGACAGGGAACTATGGCTACACCTTC
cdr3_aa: CASSETGNYGYTF

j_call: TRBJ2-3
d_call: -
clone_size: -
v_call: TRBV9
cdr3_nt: TGTGCCAGCAGCGTAGGATGGGGGGGGACACTTCATACGCAGTATTTT
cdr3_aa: CASSVGWGGTLHTQYF

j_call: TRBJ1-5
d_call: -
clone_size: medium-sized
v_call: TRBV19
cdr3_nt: TGTGCCAGTAGTATCCGGGGTCGGAGGGGCAATCAGCCCCAGCATTTT
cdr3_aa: CASSIRGRRGNQPQHF

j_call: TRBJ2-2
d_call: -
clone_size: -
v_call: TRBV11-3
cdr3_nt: TGTGCCAGCAGCCCAGTGGGGGCTCGCACCGGGGAGCTGTTTTTT
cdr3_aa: CASSPVGARTGELFF

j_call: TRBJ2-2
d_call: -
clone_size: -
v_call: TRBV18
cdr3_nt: TGTGCCAGCTCACCCGAACAGGGATCGGCCACCGGGGAGCTGTTTTTT
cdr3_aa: CASSPEQGSATGELFF

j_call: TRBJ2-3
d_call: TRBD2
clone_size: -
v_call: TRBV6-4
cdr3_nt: TGTGCCAGCAGTGGACTAGCGGGAGGGTCAGATACGCAGTATTTT
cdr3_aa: CASSGLAGGSDTQYF

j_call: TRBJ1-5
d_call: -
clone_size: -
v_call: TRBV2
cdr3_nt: TGTGCCAGCAGTGTCACGGGGGGGGGCCATAGCAATCAGCCCCAGCATTTT
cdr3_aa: CASSVTGGGHSNQPQHF

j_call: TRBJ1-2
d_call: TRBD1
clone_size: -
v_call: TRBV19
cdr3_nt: TGTGCCAGTACCATAGGGGGCCCGAGTGGCTACACCTTC
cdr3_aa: CASTIGGPSGYTF

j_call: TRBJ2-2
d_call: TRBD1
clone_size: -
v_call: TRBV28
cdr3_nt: TGTGCCAGCAGTTCGGGACAGGGGGTCGGCACCGGGGAGCTGTTTTTT
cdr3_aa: CASSSGQGVGTGELFF

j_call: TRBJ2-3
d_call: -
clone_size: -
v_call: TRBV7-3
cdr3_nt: TGTGCCAGCAGCCCTAACGACGGGAGTACGCAGTATTTT
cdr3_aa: CASSPNDGSTQYF

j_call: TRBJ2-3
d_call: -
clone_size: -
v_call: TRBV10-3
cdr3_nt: TGTGCCATCAGTCCCCACACAGATACGCAGTATTTT
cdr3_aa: CAISPHTDTQYF

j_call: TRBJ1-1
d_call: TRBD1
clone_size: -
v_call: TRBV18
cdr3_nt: TGTGCCAGCTCATCGGCTCAGGGGGGCACTGAAGCTTTCTTT
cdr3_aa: CASSSAQGGTEAFF

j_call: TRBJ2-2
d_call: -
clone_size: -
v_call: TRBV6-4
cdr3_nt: TGTGCCAGCAGCGCCGTACAGGGCAACACCGGGGAGCTGTTTTTT
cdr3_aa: CASSAVQGNTGELFF

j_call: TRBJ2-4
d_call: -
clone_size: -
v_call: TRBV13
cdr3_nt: TGTGCCAGCAGCGCCCGCCAGCGGCTAGCCAAAAACATTCAGTACTTC
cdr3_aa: CASSARQRLAKNIQYF

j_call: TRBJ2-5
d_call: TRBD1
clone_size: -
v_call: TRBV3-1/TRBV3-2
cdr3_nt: TGTGCCAGCAGCCATCGGACAGGGTCTCAAGAGACCCAGTACTTC
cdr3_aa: CASSHRTGSQETQYF

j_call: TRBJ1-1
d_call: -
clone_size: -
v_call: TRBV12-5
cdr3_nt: TGTGCTAGTGGTTTGGGCAGGGGTGCTGAAGCTTTCTTT
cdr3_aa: CASGLGRGAEAFF

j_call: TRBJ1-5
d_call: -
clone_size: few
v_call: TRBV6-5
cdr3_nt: TGTGCCAGCGGGAAGGGGGATCAGCCCCAGCATTTT
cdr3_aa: CASGKGDQPQHF

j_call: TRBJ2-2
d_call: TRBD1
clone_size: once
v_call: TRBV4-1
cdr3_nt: TGCGCCAGCAGCCAAGAAACCCCAGATGGACAGGGGAGCTCCGGGGAGCTGTTTTTT
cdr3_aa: CASSQETPDGQGSSGELFF

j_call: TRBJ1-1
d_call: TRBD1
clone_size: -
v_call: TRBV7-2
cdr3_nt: TGTGCCAGCAGCTTTCAAACAGGGGGAAACACTGAAGCTTTCTTT
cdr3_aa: CASSFQTGGNTEAFF

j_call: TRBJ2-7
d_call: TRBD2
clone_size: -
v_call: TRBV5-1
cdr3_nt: TGCGCCAGCAGCCCTAGCGGGTCCTACGAGCAGTACTTC
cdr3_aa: CASSPSGSYEQYF

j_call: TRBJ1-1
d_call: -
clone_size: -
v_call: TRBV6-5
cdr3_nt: TGTGCCAGCAGTTACTCGAAAGGGGGTTGGGACACTGAAGCTTTCTTT
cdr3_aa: CASSYSKGGWDTEAFF

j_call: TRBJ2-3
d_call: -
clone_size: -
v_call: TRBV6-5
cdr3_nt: TGTGCCAGCACCCCGCGTCCAGGGATCCCAGATACGCAGTATTTT
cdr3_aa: CASTPRPGIPDTQYF

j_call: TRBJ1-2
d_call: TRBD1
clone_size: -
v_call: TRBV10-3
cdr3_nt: TGTGCCATTAGGGACAGCACAATCAATGGCTACACCTTC
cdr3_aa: CAIRDSTINGYTF

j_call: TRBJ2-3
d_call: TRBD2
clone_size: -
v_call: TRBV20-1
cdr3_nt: TGCAGTGCTAGTCTAGCGGGGGCCGATACGCAGTATTTT
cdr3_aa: CSASLAGADTQYF

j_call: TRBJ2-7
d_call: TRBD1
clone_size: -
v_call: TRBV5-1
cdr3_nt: TGCGCCAGCAGCCCAAGGACAGGGGGCTACGAGCAGTACTTC
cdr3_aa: CASSPRTGGYEQYF

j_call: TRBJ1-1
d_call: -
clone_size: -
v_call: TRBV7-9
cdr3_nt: TGTGCCAGCAGCTTTACCCAGGGAACTGAAGCTTTCTTT
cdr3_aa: CASSFTQGTEAFF

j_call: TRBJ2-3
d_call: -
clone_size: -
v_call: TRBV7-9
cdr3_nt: TGTGCCAGCAGCTTTCGTGATACGCAGTATTTT
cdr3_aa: CASSFRDTQYF

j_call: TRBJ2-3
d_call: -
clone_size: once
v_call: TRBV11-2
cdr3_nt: TGTGCCAGCAGCTTATGGTCTAGCGCAGATACGCAGTATTTT
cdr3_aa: CASSLWSSADTQYF

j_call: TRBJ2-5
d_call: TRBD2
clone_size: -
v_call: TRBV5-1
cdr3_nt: TGCGCCAGCAGCTTGTACCCTCTAGCGGGGGCGGAGACCCAGTACTTC
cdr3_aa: CASSLYPLAGAETQYF

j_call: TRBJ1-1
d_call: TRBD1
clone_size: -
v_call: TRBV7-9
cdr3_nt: TGTGCCAGCAGCACAGGGGGGGACACTGAAGCTTTCTTT
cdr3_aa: CASSTGGDTEAFF

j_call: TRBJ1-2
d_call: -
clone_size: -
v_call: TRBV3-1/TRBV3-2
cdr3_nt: TGTGCCAGCAGCCGAGGACAGATTAACTATGGCTACACCTTC
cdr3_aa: CASSRGQINYGYTF

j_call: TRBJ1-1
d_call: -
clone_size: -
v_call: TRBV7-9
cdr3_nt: TGTGCCAGCAGCTTACCGGGGAGGACTGAAGCTTTCTTT
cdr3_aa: CASSLPGRTEAFF

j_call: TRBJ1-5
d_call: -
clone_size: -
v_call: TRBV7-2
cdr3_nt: TGTGCCAGCAGCTTGTCGGGGGGCAATCAGCCCCAGCATTTT
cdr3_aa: CASSLSGGNQPQHF

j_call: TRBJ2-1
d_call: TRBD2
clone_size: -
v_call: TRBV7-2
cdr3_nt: TGTGCCAGCAGCCCGGTGAGGTTAGCGGGAGTGCATGAGCAGTTCTTC
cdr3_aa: CASSPVRLAGVHEQFF

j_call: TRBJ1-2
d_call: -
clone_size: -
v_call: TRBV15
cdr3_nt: TGTGCCACCAGCAGAGAACGGCAGGCGAAGAACACCTTC
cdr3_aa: CATSRERQAKNTF

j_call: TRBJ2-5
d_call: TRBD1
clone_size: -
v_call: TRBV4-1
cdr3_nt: TGCGCCAGCAAGGGGACAGACCAAGAGACCCAGTACTTC
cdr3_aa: CASKGTDQETQYF

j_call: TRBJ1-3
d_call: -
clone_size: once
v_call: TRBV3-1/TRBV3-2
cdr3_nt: TGTGCCAGCAGCCGGGGGACACTTACTGGAAACACCATATATTTT
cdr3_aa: CASSRGTLTGNTIYF

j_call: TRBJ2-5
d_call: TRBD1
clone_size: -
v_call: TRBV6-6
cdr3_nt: TGTGCCAGCAGTTATGGACAGGGTGGGGAGACCCAGTACTTC
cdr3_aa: CASSYGQGGETQYF

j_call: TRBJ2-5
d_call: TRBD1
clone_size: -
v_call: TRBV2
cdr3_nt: TGTGCCAGCAGGGGCAGGGGGCGATGGCAAGAGACCCAGTACTTC
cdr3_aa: CASRGRGRWQETQYF

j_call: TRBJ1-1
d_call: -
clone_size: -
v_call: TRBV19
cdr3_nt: TGTGCCAGTAGCACGACAGCTAACACTGAAGCTTTCTTT
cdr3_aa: CASSTTANTEAFF

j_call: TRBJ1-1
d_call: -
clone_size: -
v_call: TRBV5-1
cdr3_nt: TGCGCCAGCACCAAACAGGGAAACACTGAAGCTTTCTTT
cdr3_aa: CASTKQGNTEAFF

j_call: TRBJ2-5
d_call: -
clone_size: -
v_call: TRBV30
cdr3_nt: TGTGCCTGGAGCCGAGGCGTGGTCGGGGAGACCCAGTACTTC
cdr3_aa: CAWSRGVVGETQYF

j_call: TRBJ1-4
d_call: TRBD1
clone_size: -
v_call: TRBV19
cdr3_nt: TGTGCCAGTGCCGGGACAGGGAGTGAAAAACTGTTTTTT
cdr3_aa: CASAGTGSEKLFF

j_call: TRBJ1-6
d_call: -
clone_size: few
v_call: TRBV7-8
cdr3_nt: TGTGCCAGCAGCTTAGGTTCCGTTAATTCACCCCTCCACTTT
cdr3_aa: CASSLGSVNSPLHF

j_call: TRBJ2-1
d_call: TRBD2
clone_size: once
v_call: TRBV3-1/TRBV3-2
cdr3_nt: TGTGCCAGCAGCCAAGATTTGGGACTAGGAGGGAATGAGCAGTTCTTC
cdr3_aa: CASSQDLGLGGNEQFF

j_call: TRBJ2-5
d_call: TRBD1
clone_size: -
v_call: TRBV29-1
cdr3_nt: TGCAGCGTTGACTCATCGAGGGGGCGGGAGACCCAGTACTTC
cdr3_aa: CSVDSSRGRETQYF

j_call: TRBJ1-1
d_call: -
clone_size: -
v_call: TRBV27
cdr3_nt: TGTGCCAGCAGTTTATCAGGGGATGGCACTGAAGCTTTCTTT
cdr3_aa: CASSLSGDGTEAFF

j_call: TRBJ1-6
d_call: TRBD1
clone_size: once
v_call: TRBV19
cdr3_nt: TGTGCCAGTAGTATACGCCGGCCAGGGGGTGAATCACCCCTCCACTTT
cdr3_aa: CASSIRRPGGESPLHF

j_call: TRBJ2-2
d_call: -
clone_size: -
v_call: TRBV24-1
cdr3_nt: TGTGCCACCAGTACCCCCGGTATCACCGGGGAGCTGTTTTTT
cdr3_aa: CATSTPGITGELFF

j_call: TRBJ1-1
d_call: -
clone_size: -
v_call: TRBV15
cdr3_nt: TGTGCCACCAGCAGGGGGCAAGGTACTGAAGCTTTCTTT
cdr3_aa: CATSRGQGTEAFF

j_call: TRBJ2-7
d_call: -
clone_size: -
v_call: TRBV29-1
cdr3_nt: TGCAGCGGTATACTAGCAAGCTCCTACGAGCAGTACTTC
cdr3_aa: CSGILASSYEQYF

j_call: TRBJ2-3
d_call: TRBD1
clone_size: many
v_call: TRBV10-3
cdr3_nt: TGTGCCATCAGTGAGAGCCGACAGGGAGATACGCAGTATTTT
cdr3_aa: CAISESRQGDTQYF

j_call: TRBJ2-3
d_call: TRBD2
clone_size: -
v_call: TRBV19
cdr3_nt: TGTGCCAGTAGTACCCGGACTAGCGGGGGCCCAGATACGCAGTATTTT
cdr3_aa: CASSTRTSGGPDTQYF